These 2 T cell receptor beta chains were sequenced from one sample in a study of cytomegalovirus exposure and HLA in healthy donors. The protocol was immunoSEQ multiplex PCR, while the TCRdb copy is restricted to in-frame clones and leaves out a portion. The profile shows about 250,000 clones, around 87% of them singletons. The specimen was PBMCs. These receptors were obtained from a man between 18 and 35 years old in good health and CMV-seronegative.

The chain combines TRBV20-1 with TRBJ1-1; D uncertain. Trimming left V 3 bases short and J 11 bases short, with 10 bases between. The CDR3 runs to 10 residues. Germline V gene lookup returns CDR1 DFQATT and CDR2 SNEGSKA (reference sequence). Written as DNA, the CDR3 is TGCAGTGCTAGTCTGGGAGTCGCTTTCTTT. This encodes CSASLGVAFF.

Points on this clone: A much larger clone lies a single base off, so this may be a read error. V and J are TRBV11-2 and TRBJ1-1; D not certain. The CDR3 has 12 amino acids. Trimming pared 5 bases from V and 0 bases from J, leaving 4 bases between. The germline V gene has CDR1 SGHAT and CDR2 FQNNGV. The CDR3 region has the DNA TGTGCCAGCAGCCGAGTGAACACTGAAGCTTTCTTT. Translated: CASSRVNTEAFF.